This record looks at one T cell receptor beta chain sequence and its context. Its antigen is not known. The CDR3 extends over 12 amino acids. V was pared by 3 bases and J by 10 bases, with 12 bases between. Sequencing libraries made from TCR beta cDNA carried unique molecular identifiers. TCRdb recomputed calls from the PCR reads with MiXCR, one row per CDR3 protein. The table has about 820,000 distinct CDR3 sequences, roughly 58% seen once. These data come from a study of post-analysis software for immune sequencing data. Whole-study results and caveats: Compared with controls, patients had more of five or six TRBV segments, including TRBV5-6, TRBV5-1 and TRBV20-1.

The TCR comes from a girl under 18 with multiple sclerosis. This rearrangement joins TRBV12-3 or TRBV12-4 to TRBJ1-2, with D unresolved. The specimen was blood. The CDR3 region is CASSFGVGLYTF. As DNA, the CDR3 is TGTGCCAGCAGTTTTGGAGTCGGTCTCTACACCTTC.